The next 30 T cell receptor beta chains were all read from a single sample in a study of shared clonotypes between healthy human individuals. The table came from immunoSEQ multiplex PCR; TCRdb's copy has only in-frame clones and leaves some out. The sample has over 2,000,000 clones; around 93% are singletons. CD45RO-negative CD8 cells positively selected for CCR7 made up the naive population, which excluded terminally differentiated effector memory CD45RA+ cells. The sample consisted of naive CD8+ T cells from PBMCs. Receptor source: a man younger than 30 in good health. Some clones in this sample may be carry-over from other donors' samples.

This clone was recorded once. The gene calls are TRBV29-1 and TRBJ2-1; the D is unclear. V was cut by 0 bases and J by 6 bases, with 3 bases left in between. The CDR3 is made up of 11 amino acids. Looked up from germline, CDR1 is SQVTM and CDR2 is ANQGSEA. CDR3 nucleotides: TGCAGCGTTGAAGATCTCAATGAGCAGTTCTTC. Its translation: CSVEDLNEQFF.

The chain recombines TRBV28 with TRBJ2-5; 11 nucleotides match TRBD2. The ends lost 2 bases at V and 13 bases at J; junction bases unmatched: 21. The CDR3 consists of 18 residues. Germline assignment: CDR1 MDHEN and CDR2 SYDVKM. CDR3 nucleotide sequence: TGTGCCAGCAGTTTAATAGCCGGGACAGCCACTGGACTAGCGGGCCGGTACTTC. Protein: CASSLIAGTATGLAGRYF.

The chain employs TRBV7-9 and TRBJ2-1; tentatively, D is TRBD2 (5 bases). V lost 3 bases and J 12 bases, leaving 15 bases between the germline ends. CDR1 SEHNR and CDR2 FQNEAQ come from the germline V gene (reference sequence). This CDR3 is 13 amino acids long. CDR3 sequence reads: CASSFNSGVMQFF. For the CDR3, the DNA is TGTGCCAGCAGCTTTAACAGCGGAGTGATGCAGTTCTTC.

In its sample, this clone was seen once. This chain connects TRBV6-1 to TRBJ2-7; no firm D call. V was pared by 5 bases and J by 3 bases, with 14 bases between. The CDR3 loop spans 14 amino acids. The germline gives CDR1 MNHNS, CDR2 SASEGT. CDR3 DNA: TGTGCCAGCAGTACCCCTGCCGGCCACTACGAGCAGTACTTC. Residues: CASSTPAGHYEQYF.

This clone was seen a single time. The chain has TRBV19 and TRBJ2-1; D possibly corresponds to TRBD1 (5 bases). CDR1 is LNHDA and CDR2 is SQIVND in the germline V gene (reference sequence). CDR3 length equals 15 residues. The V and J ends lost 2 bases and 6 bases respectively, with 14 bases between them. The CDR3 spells CASSILGAFGNEQFF. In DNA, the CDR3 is TGTGCCAGTAGTATACTAGGGGCCTTCGGCAATGAGCAGTTCTTC.

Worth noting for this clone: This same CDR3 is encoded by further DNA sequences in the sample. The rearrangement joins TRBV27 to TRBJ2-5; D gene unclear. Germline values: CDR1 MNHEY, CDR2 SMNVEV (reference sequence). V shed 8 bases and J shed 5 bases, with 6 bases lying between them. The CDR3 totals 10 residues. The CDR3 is CASGQETQYF. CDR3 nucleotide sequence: TGTGCCAGCGGTCAGGAGACCCAGTACTTC.

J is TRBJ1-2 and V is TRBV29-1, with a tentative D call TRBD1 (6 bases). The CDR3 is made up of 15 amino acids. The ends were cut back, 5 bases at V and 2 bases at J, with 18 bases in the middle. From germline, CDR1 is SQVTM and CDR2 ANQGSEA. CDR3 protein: CSVPRKTGQNYGYTF. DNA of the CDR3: TGCAGCGTTCCCCGTAAGACAGGACAGAACTATGGCTACACCTTC. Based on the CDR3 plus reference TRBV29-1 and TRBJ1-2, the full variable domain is SAVISQKPSRDICQRGTSLTIQCQVDSQVTMMFWYRQQPGQSLTLIATANQGSEATYESGFVIDKFPISRPNLTFSTLTVSNMSPEDSSIYLCSVPRKTGQNYGYTFGSGTRLTVV.

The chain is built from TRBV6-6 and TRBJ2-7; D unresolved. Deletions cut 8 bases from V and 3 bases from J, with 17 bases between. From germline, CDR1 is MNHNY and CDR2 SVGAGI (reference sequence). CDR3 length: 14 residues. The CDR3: CASRPAPGDYEQYF. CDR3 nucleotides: TGTGCCAGCCGCCCCGCGCCGGGCGACTACGAGCAGTACTTC.

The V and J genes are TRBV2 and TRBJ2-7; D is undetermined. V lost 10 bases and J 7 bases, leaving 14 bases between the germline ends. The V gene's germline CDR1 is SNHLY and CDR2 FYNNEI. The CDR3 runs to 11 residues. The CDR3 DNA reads TGTGCCACCCTAGATCTTGGTGAGCAGTACTTC. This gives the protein CATLDLGEQYF. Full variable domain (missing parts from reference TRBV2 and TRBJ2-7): EPEVTQTPSHQVTQMGQEVILRCVPISNHLYFYWYRQILGQKVEFLVSFYNNEISEKSEIFDDQFSVERPDGSNFTLKIRSTKLEDSAMYFCATLDLGEQYFGPGTRLTVT.

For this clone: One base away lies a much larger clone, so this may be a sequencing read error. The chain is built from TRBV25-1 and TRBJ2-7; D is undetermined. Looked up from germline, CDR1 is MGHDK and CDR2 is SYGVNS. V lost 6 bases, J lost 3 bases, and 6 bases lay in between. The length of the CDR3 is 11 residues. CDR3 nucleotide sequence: TGTGCCAGCAGCATAAACTACGAGCAGTACTTC. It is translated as CASSINYEQYF.

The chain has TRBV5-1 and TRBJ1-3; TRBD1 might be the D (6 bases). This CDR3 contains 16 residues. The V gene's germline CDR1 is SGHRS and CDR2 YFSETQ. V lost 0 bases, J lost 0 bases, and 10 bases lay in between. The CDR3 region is CASSLEVDSSGNTIYF. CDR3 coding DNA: TGCGCCAGCAGCTTGGAGGTGGACAGCTCTGGAAACACCATATATTTT.

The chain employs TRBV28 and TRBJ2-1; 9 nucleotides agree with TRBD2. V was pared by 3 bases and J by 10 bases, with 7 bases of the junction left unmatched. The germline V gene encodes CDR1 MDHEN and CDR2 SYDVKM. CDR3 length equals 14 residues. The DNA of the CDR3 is TGTGCCAGCAGTTTTGGACTAGCGTACGTCGAGCAGTTCTTC. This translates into CASSFGLAYVEQFF.

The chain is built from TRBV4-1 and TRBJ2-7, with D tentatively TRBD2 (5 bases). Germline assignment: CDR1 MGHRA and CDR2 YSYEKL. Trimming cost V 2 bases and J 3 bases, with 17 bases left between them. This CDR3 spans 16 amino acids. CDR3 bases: TGCGCCAGCAGCCAAACGACGCCGGGGAGTCGCTACGAGCAGTACTTC. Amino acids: CASSQTTPGSRYEQYF.

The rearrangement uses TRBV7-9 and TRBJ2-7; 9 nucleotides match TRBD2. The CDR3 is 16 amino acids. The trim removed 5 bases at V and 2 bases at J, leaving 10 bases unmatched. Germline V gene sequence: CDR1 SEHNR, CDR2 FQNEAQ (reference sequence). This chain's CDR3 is CASSPLGLAGTYEQYF. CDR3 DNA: TGTGCCAGCAGCCCCTTGGGGCTAGCGGGGACCTACGAGCAGTACTTC.

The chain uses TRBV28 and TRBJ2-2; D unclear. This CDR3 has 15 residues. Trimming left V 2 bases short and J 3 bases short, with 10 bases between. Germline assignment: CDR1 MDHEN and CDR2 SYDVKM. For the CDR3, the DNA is TGTGCCAGCAGTTTAACCCAGCAGCACACCGGGGAGCTGTTTTTT. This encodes CASSLTQQHTGELFF.

CDR3 region: CASSLTVQGAGELFF. CDR3 nucleotides: TGTGCCAGCAGCTTAACAGTACAGGGGGCCGGGGAGCTGTTTTTT. The chain has TRBV7-3 and TRBJ2-2; TRBD1 agrees at 8 bases. CDR3 length: 15 amino acids. From germline, CDR1 is SGHTA and CDR2 FQGTGA. V trimming: 0 bases; J trimming: 6 bases; junction bases outside the gene matches: 3.

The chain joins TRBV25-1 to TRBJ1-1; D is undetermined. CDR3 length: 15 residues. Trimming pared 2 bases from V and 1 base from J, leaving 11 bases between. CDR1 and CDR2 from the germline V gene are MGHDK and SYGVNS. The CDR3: CASSEIGVTNTEAFF. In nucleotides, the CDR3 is TGTGCCAGCAGTGAAATTGGGGTGACGAACACTGAAGCTTTCTTT.

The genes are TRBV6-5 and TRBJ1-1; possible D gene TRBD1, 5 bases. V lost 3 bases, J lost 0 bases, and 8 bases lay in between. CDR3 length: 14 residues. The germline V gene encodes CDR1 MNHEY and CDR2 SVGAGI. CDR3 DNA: TGTGCCAGCAGTTATGACAGATTGAACACTGAAGCTTTCTTT. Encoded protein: CASSYDRLNTEAFF.

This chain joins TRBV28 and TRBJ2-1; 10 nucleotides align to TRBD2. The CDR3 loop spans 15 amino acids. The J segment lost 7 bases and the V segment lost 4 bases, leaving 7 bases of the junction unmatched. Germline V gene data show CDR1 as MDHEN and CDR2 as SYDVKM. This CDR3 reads CASSSGLAMPNEQFF. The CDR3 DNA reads TGTGCCAGCAGTTCGGGACTAGCGATGCCGAATGAGCAGTTCTTC. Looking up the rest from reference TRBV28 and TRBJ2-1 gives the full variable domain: DVKVTQSSRYLVKRTGEKVFLECVQDMDHENMFWYRQDPGLGLRLIYFSYDVKMKEKGDIPEGYSVSREKKERFSLILESASTNQTSMYLCASSSGLAMPNEQFFGPGTRLTVL.

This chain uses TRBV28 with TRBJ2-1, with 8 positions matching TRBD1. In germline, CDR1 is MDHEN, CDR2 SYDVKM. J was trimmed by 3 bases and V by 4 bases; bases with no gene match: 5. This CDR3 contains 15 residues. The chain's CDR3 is CASSWPGTGYNEQFF. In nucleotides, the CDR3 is TGTGCCAGCAGTTGGCCCGGGACAGGCTACAATGAGCAGTTCTTC.

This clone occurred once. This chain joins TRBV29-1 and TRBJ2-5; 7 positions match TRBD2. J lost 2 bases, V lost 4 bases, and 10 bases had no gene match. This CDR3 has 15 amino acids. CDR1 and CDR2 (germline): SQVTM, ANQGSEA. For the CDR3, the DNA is TGCAGCGTTGTCTCGCCTAGCGGTCCTCAAGAGACCCAGTACTTC. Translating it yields CSVVSPSGPQETQYF.

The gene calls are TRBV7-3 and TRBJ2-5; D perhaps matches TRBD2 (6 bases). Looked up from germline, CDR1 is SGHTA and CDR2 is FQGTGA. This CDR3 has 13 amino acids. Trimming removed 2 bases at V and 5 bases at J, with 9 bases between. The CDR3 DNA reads TGTGCCAGCAGCTTATCGGGGGAGGAGACCCAGTACTTC. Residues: CASSLSGEETQYF.

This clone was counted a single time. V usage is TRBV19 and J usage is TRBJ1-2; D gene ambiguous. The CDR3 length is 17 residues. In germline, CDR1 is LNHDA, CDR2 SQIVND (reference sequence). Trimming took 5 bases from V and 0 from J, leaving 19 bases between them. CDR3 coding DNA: TGTGCCAGTAGTCCACTACTCCACAGCTACGCTAACTATGGCTACACCTTC. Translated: CASSPLLHSYANYGYTF.

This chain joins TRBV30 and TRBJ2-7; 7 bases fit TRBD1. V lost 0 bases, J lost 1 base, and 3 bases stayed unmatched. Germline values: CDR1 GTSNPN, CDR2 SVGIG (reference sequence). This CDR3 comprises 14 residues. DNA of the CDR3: TGTGCCTGGAGTGTACACAGGGGATCCTACGAGCAGTACTTC. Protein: CAWSVHRGSYEQYF.

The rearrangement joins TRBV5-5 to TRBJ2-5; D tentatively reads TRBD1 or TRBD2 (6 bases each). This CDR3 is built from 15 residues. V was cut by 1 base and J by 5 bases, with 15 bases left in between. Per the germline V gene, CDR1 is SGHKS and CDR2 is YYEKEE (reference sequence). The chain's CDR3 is CASSLMWGAGETQYF. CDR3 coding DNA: TGTGCCAGCAGCTTGATGTGGGGGGCTGGGGAGACCCAGTACTTC.

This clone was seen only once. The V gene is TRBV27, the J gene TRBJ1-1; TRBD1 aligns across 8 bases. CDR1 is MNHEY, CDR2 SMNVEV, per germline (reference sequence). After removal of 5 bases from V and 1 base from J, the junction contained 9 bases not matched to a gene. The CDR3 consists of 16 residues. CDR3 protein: CASSTRQGRSNTEAFF. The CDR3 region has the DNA TGTGCCAGCAGTACCAGACAGGGGAGATCGAACACTGAAGCTTTCTTT.

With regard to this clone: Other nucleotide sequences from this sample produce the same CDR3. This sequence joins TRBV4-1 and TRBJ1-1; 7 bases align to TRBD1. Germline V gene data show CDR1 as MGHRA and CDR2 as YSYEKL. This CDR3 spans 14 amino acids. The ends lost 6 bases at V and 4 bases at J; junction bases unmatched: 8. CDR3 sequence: CASSHRQGGTEAFF. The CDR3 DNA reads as TGCGCCAGCAGTCATCGACAGGGAGGCACTGAAGCTTTCTTT.

CDR3 in DNA: TGTGCCAGCAGCGGAGAAGGGTCATTTACCTACGAGCAGTACTTC. Its translation is CASSGEGSFTYEQYF. The chain couples TRBV9 to TRBJ2-7; no reliable D call. Per the germline V gene, CDR1 is SGDLS and CDR2 is YYNGEE. This CDR3 has 15 amino acids. The V end was cut by 3 bases, the J end by 2 bases, with 15 bases between.

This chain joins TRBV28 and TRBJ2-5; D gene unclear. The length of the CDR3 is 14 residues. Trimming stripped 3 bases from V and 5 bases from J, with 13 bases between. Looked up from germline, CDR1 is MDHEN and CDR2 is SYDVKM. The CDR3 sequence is CASSLGIGRETQYF. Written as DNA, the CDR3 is TGTGCCAGCAGTTTGGGTATTGGTCGGGAGACCCAGTACTTC.

This CDR3 reads CASSQTGTTIEQFF. For the CDR3, the DNA is TGTGCCAGCAGCCAGACCGGGACTACTATCGAGCAGTTCTTC. This chain connects TRBV27 to TRBJ2-1, with TRBD2 matching 7 bases. Germline CDR1 MNHEY, CDR2 SMNVEV (reference sequence). V trimming: 6 bases; J trimming: 10 bases; junction bases outside the gene matches: 12. The CDR3 sequence is 14 residues long.